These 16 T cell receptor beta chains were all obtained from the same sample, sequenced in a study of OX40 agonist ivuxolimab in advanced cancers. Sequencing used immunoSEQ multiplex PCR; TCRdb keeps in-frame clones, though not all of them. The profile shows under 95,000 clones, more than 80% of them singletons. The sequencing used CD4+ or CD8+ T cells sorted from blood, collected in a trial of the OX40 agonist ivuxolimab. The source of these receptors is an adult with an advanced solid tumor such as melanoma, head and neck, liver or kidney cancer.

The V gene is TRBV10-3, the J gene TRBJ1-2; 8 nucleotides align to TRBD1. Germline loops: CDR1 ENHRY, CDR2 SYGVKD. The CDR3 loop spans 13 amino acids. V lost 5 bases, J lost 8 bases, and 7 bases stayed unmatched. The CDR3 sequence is CAISIETGDGYTF. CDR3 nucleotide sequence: TGTGCCATCAGTATCGAGACAGGGGACGGCTACACCTTC.

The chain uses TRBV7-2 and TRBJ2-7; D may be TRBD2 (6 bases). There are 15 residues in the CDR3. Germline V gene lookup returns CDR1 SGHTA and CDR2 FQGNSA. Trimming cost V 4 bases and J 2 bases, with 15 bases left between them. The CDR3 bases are TGTGCCAGCAGCTCCCCGGGGGTTGGAGCCTACGAGCAGTACGTC. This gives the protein CASSSPGVGAYEQYV.

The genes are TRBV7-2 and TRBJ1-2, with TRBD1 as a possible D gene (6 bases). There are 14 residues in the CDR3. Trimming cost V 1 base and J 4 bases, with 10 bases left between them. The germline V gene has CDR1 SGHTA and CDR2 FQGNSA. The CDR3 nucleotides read TGTGCCAGCAGCTTAGGGGGGCAGAGCTATGGCTACACCTTC. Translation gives CASSLGGQSYGYTF.

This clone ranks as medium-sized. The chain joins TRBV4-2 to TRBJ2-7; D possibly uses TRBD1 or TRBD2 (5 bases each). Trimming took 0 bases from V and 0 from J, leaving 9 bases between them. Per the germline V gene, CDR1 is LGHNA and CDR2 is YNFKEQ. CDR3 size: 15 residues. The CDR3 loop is CASSQEGTSSYEQYV. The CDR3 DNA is TGTGCCAGCAGCCAAGAGGGGACGAGCTCCTACGAGCAGTACGTC.

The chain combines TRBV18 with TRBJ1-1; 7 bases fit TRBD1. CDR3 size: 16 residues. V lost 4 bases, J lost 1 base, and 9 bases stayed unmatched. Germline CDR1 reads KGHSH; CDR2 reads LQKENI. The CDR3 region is CASSQAWDRQNTEAFF. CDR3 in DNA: TGTGCCAGCTCACAAGCTTGGGACAGACAGAACACTGAAGCTTTCTTT.

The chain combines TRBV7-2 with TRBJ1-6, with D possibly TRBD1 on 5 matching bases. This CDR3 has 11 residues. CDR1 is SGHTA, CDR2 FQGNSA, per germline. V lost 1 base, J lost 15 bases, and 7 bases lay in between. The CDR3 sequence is CASSLGQNLHF. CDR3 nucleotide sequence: TGTGCCAGCAGCTTAGGACAGAACCTCCACTTT.

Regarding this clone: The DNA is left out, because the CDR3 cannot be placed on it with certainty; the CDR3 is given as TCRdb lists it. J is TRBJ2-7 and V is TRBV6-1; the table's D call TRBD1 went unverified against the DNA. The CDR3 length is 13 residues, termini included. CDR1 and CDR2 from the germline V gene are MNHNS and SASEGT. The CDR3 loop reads CASSVGIGTGEDV.

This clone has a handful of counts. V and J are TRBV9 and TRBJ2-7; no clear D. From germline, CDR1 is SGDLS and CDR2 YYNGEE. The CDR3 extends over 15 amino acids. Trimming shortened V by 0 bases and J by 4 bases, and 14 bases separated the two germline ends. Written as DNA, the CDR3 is TGTGCCAGCAGCGTAGATGAGGCAGCGCAATACGAGCAGTACTTC. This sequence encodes CASSVDEAAQYEQYF.

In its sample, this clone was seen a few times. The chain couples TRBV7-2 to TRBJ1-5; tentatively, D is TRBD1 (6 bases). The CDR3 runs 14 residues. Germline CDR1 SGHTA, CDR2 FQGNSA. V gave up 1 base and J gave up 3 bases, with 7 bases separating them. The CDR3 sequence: CASSLGTDNQPQHF. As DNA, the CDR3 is TGTGCCAGCAGCTTAGGGACAGACAATCAGCCCCAGCATTTT.

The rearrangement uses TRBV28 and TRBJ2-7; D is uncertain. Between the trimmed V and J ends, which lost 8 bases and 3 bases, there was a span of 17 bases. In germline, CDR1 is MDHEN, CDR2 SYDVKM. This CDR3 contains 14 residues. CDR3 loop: CASGDGSNYYEQYV. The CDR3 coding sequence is TGTGCCAGCGGCGACGGATCTAACTACTACGAGCAGTACGTC.

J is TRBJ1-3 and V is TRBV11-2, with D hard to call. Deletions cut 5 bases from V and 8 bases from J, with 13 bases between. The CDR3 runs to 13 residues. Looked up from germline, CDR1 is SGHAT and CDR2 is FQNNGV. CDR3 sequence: CASSLRRADTIYF. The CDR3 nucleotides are TGTGCCAGCAGCCTACGGAGGGCGGACACCATATATTTT.

In DNA, the CDR3 is TGTGCCTGGAGTCTGCTAGCGGGGCCCTCCTACGAGCAGTACTTC. This gives the protein CAWSLLAGPSYEQYF. The chain uses TRBV30 and TRBJ2-7; 9 bases align to TRBD2. The junction had 5 bases not matched to a gene; V was cut back by 2 bases and J by 0 bases. The CDR3 is made up of 15 amino acids. CDR1 is GTSNPN and CDR2 is SVGIG in the germline V gene (reference sequence).

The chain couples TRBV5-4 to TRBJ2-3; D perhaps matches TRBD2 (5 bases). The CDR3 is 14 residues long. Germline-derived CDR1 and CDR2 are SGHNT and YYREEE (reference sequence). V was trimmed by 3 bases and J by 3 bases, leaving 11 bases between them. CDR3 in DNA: TGTGCCAGCAGCTCGGTAGCGAGGACAGATACGCAGTATTTT. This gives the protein CASSSVARTDTQYF.

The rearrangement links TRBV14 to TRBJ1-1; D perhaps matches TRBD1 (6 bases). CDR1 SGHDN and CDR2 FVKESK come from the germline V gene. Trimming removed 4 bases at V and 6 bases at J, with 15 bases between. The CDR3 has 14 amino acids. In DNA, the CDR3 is TGTGCCAGCAGCCCCCTCAGGGGTGATGCTGAAGCTTTCTTT. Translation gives CASSPLRGDAEAFF.

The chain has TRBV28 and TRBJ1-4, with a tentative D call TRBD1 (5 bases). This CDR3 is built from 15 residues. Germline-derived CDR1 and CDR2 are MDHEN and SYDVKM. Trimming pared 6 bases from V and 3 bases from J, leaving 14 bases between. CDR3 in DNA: TGTGCCAGCAGCACAATTTGGGGGGCTAATGAAAAACTGTTTTTT. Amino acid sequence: CASSTIWGANEKLFF. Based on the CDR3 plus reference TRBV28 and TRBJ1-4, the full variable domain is DVKVTQSSRYLVKRTGEKVFLECVQDMDHENMFWYRQDPGLGLRLIYFSYDVKMKEKGDIPEGYSVSREKKERFSLILESASTNQTSMYLCASSTIWGANEKLFFGSGTQLSVL.

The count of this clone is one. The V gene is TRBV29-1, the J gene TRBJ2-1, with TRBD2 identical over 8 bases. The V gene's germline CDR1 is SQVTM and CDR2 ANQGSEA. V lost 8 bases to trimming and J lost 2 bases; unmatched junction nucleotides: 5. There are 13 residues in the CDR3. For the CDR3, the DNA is TGCAGCTCCAATAGCGGGGCCTACAATGAGCAGTTCTTC. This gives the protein CSSNSGAYNEQFF.